This T cell receptor (beta chain) was identified in a study of cytomegalovirus exposure and HLA in healthy donors. Overall study: A prior analysis found about 120 million unique TCR beta sequences from some 190 million T cells. Study findings and constraints: The CMV antigen specificity of a few CMV-associated chains was confirmed through in vitro analysis. The authors later found most CMV-associated TCR beta chains appeared HLA-restricted.

The primer mix had 60 Vbeta and 13 Jbeta primers. Profiled with immunoSEQ multiplex PCR; TCRdb holds only in-frame clones, not every one. The table lists 65,000 to 95,000 clones, roughly 73% of them singletons, with around 2.5% in the top ten. In regard to this clone: What it binds is not known.

The TCR comes from a male donor in good health and CMV-seropositive. Specimen: PBMCs.

The CDR3, as DNA: TGTGCCAGCAGATGGACAGGGGGCTACAATGAGCAGTTCTTC. Translating gives CASRWTGGYNEQFF. The chain employs TRBV28 and TRBJ2-1; 10 bases are a match to TRBD1. Trimming cost V 6 bases and J 3 bases; bases outside gene matches: 2. Germline V gene data show CDR1 as MDHEN and CDR2 as SYDVKM. The CDR3 consists of 14 residues.